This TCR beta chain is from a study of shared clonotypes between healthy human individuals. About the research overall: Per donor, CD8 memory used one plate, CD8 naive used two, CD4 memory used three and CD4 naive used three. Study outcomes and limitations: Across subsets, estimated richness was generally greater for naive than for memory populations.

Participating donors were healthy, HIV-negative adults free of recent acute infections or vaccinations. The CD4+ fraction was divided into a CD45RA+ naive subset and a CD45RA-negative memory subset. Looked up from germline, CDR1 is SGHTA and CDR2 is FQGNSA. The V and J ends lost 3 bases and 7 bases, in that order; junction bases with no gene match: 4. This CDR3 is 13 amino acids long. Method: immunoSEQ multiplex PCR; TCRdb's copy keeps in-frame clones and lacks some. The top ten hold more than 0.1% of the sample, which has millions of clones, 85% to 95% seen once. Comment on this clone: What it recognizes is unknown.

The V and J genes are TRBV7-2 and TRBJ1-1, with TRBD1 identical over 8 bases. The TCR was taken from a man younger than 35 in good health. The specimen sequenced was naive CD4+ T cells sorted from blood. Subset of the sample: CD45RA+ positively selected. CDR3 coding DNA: TGTGCCAGCAGCTTCAGGGGGCGCATTGAAGCTTTCTTT. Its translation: CASSFRGRIEAFF.